This T cell receptor beta chain was sequenced for a study of T-cell memory formation after mild COVID-19. A note on this clonotype: Antigen specificity is unknown.

From 5'RACE with constant-segment primers came TCR alpha and TCR beta cDNA libraries that carried sample barcodes and UMIs. Each CDR3 protein gets one entry after TCRdb re-called the 5' RACE reads with MiXCR. The repertoire holds 470,000 or so distinct CDR3 sequences, with 20% as singletons. Regarding the study as a whole: That cross-reactive memory joined was suggested by some responding clones appearing in pre-infection memory. Mainly in CM and EM were contracting CD4+ clones; CD8+ were in EMRA.

Source material: PBMCs or a T cell subset sorted from them (not recorded which). This TCR was recovered from an adult woman who had mild COVID-19 (a few samples of this study predate the infection). Cell type and time point are not known.

CDR3 amino acids: CASSQAGQGMEAFF. The CDR3, as DNA: TGCGCCAGCAGCCAAGCCGGACAGGGAATGGAAGCTTTCTTT. The V gene is TRBV4-1, the J gene TRBJ1-1; 8 bases align to TRBD1. V was clipped by 1 base and J by 8 bases; unmatched bases: 6. The CDR3 extends over 14 amino acids. CDR1 and CDR2 (germline): MGHRA, YSYEKL.